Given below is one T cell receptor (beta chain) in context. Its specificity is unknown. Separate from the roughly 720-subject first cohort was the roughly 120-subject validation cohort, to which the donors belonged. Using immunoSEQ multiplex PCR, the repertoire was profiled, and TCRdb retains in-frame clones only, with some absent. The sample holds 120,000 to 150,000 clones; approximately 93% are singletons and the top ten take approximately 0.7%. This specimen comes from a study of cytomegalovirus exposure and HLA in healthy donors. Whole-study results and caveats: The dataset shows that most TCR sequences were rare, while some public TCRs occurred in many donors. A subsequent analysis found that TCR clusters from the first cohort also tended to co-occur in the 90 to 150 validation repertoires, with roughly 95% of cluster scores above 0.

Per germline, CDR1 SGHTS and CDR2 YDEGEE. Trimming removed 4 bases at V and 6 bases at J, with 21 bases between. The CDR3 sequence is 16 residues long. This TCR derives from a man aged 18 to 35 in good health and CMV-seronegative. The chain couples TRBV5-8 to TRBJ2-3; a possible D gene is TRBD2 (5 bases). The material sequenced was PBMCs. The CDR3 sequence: CASSPRAGWGTDTQYF. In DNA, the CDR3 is TGTGCCAGCAGCCCGAGGGCAGGTTGGGGAACCGATACGCAGTATTTT.